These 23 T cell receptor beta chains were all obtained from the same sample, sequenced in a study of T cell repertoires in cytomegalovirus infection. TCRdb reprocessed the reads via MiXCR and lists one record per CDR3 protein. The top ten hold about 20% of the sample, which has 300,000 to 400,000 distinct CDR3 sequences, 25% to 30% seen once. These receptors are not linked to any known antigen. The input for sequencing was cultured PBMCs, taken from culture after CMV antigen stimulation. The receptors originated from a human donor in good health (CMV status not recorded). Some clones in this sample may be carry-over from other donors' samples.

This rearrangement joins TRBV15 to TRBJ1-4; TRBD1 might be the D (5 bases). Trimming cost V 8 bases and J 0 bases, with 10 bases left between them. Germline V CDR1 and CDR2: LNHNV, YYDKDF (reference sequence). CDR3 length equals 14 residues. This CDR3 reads CATSQETTNEKLFF. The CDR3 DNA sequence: TGTGCCACCTCACAGGAGACAACTAATGAAAAACTGTTTTTT.

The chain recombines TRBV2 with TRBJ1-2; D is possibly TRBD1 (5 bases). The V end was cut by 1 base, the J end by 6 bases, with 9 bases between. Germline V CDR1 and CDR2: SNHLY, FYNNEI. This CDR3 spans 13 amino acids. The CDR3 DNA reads TGTGCCAGCAGTGAAGGGAGGGGCGATGGCTACACCTTC. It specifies CASSEGRGDGYTF.

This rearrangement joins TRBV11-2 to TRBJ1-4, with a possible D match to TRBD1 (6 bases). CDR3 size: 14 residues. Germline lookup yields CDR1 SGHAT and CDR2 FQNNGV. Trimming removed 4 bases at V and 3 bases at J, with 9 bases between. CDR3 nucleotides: TGTGCCAGCAGCTCAGGGGAGGCTAATGAAAAACTGTTTTTT. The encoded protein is CASSSGEANEKLFF.

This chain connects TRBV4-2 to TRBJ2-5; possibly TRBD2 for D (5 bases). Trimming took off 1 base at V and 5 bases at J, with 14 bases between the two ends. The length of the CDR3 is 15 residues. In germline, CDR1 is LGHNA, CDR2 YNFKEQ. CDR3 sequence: CASSQGPGPGETQYF. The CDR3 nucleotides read TGTGCCAGCAGCCAAGGGCCTGGGCCGGGGGAGACCCAGTACTTC.

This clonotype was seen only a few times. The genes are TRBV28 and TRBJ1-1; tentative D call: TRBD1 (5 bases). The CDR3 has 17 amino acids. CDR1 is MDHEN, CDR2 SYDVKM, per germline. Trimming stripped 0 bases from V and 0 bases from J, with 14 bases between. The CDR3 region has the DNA TGTGCCAGCAGTTTATGGGGCAGGGTTGAAATGAACACTGAAGCTTTCTTT. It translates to CASSLWGRVEMNTEAFF.

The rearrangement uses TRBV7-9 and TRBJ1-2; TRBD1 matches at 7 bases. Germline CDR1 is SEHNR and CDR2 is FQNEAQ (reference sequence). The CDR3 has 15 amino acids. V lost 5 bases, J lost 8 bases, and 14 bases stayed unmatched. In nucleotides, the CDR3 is TGTGCCAGCAGCCAACTCGACAGGGAGCTGGGAGGCTACACCTTC. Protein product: CASSQLDRELGGYTF.

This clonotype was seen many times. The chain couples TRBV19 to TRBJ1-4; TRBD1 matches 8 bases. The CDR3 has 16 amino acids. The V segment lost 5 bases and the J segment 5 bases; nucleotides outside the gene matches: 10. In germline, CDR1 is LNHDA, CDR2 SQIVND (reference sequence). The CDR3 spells CASSPKGQADNEKLFF. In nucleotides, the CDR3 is TGTGCCAGTAGTCCCAAGGGACAGGCGGACAATGAAAAACTGTTTTTT.

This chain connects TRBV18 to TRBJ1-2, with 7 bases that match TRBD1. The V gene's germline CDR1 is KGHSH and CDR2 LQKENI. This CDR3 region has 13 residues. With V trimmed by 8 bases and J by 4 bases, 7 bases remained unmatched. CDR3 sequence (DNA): TGTGCCAGCGCCACCCCAGGGGGCTATGGCTACACCTTC. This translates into CASATPGGYGYTF.

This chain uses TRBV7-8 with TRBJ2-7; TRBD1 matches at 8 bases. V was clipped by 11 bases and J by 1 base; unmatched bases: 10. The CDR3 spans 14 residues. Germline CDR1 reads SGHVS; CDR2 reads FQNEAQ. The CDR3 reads CAGSRTGFSYEQYF. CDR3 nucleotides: TGTGCCGGATCGAGGACAGGGTTTTCCTACGAGCAGTACTTC.

The CDR3, as DNA: TGTGCCAGCAGTAACGGACTAGCGCCACAAGAGACCCAGTACTTC. Translation gives CASSNGLAPQETQYF. The chain combines TRBV6-5 with TRBJ2-5, with 9 bases that match TRBD2. The CDR3 contains 15 residues. After removal of 5 bases from V and 2 bases from J, the junction contained 6 bases not matched to a gene. From germline, CDR1 is MNHEY and CDR2 SVGAGI.

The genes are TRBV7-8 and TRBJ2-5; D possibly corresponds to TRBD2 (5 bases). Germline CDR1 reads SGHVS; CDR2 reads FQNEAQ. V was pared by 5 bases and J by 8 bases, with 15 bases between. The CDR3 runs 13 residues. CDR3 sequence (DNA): TGTGCCAGCAGCCCAGGACCCTCGGGAACCCAGTACTTC. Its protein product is CASSPGPSGTQYF.

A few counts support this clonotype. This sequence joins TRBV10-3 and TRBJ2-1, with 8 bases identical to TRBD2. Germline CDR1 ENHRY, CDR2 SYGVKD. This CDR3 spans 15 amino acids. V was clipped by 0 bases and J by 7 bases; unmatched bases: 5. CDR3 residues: CAISESIAGRNEQFF. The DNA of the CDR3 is TGTGCCATCAGTGAGTCAATAGCGGGGAGGAATGAGCAGTTCTTC.

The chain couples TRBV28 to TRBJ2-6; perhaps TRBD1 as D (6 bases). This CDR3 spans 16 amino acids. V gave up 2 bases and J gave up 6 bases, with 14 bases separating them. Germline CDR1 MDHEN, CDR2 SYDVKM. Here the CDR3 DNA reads TGTGCCAGCAGTTTACTCAGGGGCCTGACGGCCAACGTCCTGACTTTC. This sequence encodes CASSLLRGLTANVLTF.

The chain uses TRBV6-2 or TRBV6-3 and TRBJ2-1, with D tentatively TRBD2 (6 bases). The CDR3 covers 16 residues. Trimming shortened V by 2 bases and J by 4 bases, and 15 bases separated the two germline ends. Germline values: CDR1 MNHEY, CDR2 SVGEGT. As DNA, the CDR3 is TGTGCCAGCAGTTACCTTCTAGCGATCAATTACAATGAGCAGTTCTTC. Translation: CASSYLLAINYNEQFF.

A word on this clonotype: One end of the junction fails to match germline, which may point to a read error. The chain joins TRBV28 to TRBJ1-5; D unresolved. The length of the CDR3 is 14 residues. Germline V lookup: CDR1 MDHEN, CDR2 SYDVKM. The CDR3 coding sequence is TGTGCCAGCCAAGTAGGCGATAGCAATCAGCTCCAGCATTTT. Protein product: CASQVGDSNQLQHF.

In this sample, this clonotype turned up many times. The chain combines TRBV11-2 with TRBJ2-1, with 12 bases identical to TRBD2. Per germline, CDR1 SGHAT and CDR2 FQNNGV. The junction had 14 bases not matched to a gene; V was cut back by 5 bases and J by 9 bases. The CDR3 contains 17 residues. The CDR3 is CASSHPGLAGRFSEQFF. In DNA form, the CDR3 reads TGTGCCAGCAGCCACCCGGGACTAGCGGGCAGGTTCAGTGAGCAGTTCTTC.

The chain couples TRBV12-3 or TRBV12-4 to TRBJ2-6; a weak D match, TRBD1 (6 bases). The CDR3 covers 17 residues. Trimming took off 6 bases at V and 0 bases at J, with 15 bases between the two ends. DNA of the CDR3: TGTGCCAGCAGCCACAGGGTTCGTAACTCTGGGGCCAACGTCCTGACTTTC. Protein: CASSHRVRNSGANVLTF.

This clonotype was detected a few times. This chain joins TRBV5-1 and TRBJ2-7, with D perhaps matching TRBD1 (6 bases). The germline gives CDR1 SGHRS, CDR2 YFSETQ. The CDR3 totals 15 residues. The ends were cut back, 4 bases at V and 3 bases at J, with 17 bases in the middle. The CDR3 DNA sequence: TGCGCCAGCAGCCTGGCTTTGGGGACAAACTACGAGCAGTACTTC. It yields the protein CASSLALGTNYEQYF. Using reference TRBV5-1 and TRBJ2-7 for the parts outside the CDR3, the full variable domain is KAGVTQTPRYLIKTRGQQVTLSCSPISGHRSVSWYQQTPGQGLQFLFEYFSETQRNKGNFPGRFSGRQFSNSRSEMNVSTLELGDSALYLCASSLALGTNYEQYFGPGTRLTVT.

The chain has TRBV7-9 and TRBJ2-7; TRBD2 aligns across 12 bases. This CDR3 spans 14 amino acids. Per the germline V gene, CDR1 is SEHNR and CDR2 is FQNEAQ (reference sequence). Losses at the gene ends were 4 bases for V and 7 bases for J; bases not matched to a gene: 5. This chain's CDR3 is CASSSGTSGPEQYF. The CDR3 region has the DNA TGTGCCAGCAGCTCGGGGACTAGCGGGCCGGAGCAGTACTTC. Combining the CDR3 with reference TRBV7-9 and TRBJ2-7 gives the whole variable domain DTGVSQNPRHKITKRGQNVTFRCDPISEHNRLYWYRQTLGQGPEFLTYFQNEAQLEKSRLLSDRFSAERPKGSFSTLEIQRTEQGDSAMYLCASSSGTSGPEQYFGPGTRLTVT.

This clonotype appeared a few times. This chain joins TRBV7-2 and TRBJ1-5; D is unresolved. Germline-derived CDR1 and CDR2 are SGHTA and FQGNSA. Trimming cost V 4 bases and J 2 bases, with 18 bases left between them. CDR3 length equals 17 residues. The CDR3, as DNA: TGTGCCAGCAGCTCCGGCACGAGGGCCTCCGGCAATCAGCCCCAGCATTTT. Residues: CASSSGTRASGNQPQHF.

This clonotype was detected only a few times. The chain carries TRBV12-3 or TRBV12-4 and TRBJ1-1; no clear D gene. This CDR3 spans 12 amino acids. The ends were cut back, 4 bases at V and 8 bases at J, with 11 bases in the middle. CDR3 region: CASSWAGPEAFF. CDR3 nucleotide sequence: TGTGCCAGCAGTTGGGCCGGGCCCGAAGCTTTCTTT.

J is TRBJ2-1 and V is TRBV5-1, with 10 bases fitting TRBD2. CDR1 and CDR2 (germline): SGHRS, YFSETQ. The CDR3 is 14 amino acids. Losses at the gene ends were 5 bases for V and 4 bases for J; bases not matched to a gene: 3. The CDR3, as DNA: TGCGCCAGCAGACTAGCGGGACCGTACAATGAGCAGTTCTTC. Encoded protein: CASRLAGPYNEQFF.

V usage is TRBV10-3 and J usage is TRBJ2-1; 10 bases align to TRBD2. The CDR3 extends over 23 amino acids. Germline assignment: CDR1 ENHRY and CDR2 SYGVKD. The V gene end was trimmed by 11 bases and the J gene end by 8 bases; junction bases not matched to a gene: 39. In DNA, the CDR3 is TGTGCCCCCTATCATCGCGGGGGACTAGCGCCCCGCTTTCGTACATCCCCACAAGATGAGCAGTTCTTC. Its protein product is CAPYHRGGLAPRFRTSPQDEQFF.